This TCR beta chain was recovered during a study of T cells in Graves' hyperthyroidism and ophthalmopathy. This clonotype was counted at least ten times. The germline V gene encodes CDR1 DFQATT and CDR2 SNEGSKA (reference sequence). Trimming took 6 bases from V and 0 from J; bases not matched to a gene: 5. CDR3 length: 13 residues. The authors obtained PBMCs from 9 to 10 ml of fresh peripheral blood. RNA transcripts provided the source from which TCR beta CDR3 regions were amplified. HTBI primers drove first-round RT-PCR of the TCR CDR3. TCRdb passed the multiplex PCR reads through MiXCR, listing each CDR3 protein once. The sample has over 150,000 distinct CDR3 sequences, about 15% seen once; the top ten hold approximately 56%.

The clonotype was recovered from a woman in her forties or fifties with Graves' hyperthyroidism. The specimen sequenced was blood. The chain combines TRBV20-1 with TRBJ2-7; 7 bases match TRBD2. This chain's CDR3 is CSALGLVSYEQYF. The CDR3 bases are TGCAGTGCCCTTGGACTAGTCTCCTACGAGCAGTACTTC.